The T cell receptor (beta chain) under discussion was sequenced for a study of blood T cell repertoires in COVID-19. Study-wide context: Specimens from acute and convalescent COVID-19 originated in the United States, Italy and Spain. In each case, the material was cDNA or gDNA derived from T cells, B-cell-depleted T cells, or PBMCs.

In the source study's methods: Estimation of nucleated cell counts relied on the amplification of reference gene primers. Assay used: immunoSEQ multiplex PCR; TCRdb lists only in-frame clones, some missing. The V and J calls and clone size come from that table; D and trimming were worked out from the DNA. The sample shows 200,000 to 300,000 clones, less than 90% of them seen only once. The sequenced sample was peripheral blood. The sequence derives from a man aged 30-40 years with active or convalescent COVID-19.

CDR3 bases: TGTGCCAGCAGTTTCAGGGCCGGGGAGCTGTTTTTT. Translation: CASSFRAGELFF. The chain employs TRBV6-5 and TRBJ2-2; tentative D call: TRBD1 (5 bases). Per the germline V gene, CDR1 is MNHEY and CDR2 is SVGAGI. V was trimmed by 4 bases and J by 6 bases, leaving 6 bases between them. CDR3 length: 12 residues.